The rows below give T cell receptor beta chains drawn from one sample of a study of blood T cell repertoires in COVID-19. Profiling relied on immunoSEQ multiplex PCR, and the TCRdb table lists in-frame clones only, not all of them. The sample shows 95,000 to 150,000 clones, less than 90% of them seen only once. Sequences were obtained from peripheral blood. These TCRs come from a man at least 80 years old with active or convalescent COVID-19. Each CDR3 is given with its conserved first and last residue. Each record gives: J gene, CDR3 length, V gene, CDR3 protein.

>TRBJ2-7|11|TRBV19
CATSGVREQYF
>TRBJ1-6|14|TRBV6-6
CASSVGQRNSPLHF
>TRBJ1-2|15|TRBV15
CATSRNAGGAIGYTF
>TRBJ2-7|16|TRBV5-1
CASSLVAGGFLYEQYF
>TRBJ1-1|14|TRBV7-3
CASSNPGGYTEAFF
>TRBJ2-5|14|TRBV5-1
CASSRETGQETQYF
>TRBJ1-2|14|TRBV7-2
CASSNDGTVYGYTF
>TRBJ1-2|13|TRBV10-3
CAISDRGLDGYTF
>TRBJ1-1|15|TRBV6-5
CASSRPGQLDTEAFF
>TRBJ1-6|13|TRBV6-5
CASSFAGNSPLHF
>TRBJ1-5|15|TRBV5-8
CASSLGGDSNQPQHF
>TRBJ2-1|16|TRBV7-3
CASSPNGQGGYNEQFF
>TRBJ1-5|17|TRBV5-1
CASSLDPPTGPNQPQHF
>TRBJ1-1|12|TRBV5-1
CASSSRGTEAFF
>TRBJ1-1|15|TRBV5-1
CASSLVSGEGTEAFF
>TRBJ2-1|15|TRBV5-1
CATQRRTGGIYEQFF
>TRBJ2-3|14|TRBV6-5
CASRFSGVTDTQYF
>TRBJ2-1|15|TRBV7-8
CASSFRRGTPPRQFF
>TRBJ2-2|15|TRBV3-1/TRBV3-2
CASSQITGGFGELFF
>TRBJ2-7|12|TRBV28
CASRTGGNEQYF
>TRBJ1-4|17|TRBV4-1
CASSRFTQVATNEKLFF
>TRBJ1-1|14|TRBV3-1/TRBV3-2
CASSQGALNTEAFF
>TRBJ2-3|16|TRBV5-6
CASSWGLAESTDTQYF
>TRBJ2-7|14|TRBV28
CASSLLSGAYEQYF
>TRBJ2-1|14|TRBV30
CAWSRGGRLGEQFF
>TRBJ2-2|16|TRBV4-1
CASSQDENNTPGELFF
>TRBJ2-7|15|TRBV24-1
CATSDTSGRAGEQYF
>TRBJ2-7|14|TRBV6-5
CASAFSGRENEQYF
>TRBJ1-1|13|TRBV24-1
CATSDSGTAKAFF
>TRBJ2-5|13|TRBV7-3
CASSLMREETQYF
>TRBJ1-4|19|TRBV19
CASFRETGHHPATNEKLFF
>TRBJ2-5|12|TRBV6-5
CASSYSQGPQYF
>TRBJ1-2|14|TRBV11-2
CASRSSGSRYGYTF
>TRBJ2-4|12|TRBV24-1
CATSDPGQGVYF
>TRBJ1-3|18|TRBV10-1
CASSESMVGAGGGNTIYF
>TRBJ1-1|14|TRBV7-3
CASSLMAANTEAFF
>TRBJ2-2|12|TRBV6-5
CASRQGAGELFF
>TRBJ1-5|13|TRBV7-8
CASSWDRGQPQHF
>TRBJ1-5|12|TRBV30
CAAGEGNQPQHF
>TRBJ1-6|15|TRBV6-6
CASRFLQGMDSPLHF
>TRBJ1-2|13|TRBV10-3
CASQDTQGYGYTF
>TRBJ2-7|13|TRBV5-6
CASSADSPYEQYF
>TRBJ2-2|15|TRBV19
CASTPAGVETGELFF
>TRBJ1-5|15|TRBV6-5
CASIPAGTGYQPQHF
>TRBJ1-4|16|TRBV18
CASSPGQGATNEKLFF
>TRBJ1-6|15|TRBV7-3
CASSLNPGGNSPLHF
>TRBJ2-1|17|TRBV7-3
CASSLTLAGAPYNEQFF
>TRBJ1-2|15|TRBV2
CASSSTKTGIYGYTF
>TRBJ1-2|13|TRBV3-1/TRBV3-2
CASSQDGNYGYTF
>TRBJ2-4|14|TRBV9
CASSSGQVKNIQYF
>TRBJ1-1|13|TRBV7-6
CASSLGANTEAFF
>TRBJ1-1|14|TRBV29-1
CSVEGIGENTEAFF